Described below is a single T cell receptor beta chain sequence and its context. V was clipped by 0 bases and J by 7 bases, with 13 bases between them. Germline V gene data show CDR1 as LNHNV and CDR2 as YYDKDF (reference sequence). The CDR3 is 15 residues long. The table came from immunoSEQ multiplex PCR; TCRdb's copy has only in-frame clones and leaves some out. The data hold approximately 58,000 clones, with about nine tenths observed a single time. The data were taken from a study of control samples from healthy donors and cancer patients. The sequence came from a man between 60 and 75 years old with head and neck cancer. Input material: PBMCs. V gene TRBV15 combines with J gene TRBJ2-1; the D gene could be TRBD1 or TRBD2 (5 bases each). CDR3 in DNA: TGTGCCACCAGCAGAGACCCCGGGACCTCTAATGAGCAGTTCTTC. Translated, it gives CATSRDPGTSNEQFF.